Below are 10 T cell receptor beta chains sequenced from a single sample in a study of T cell responses to AZD1222 COVID-19 vaccine. The repertoire was sequenced with immunoSEQ multiplex PCR; TCRdb's copy has only in-frame clones and lacks some. The sample gives under 200,000 clones, 92% of which show up once; about 4.6% is in the top ten. The sequenced sample was peripheral blood, obtained on day 0 of MenACWY control vaccination. The receptor set was obtained from an adult in good health.

The chain has TRBV9 and TRBJ2-3, with 7 bases aligning to TRBD2. This CDR3 region has 15 residues. V gave up 0 bases and J gave up 5 bases; unmatched junction bases: 6. The germline gives CDR1 SGDLS, CDR2 YYNGEE. The CDR3 loop is CASSVGEGTIDTQYF. In DNA form, the CDR3 reads TGTGCCAGCAGCGTAGGGGAGGGGACGATAGATACGCAGTATTTT. The whole variable domain, filled in from reference TRBV9 and TRBJ2-3, reads DSGVTQTPKHLITATGQRVTLRCSPRSGDLSVYWYQQSLDQGLQFLIQYYNGEERAKGNILERFSAQQFPDLHSELNLSSLELGDSALYFCASSVGEGTIDTQYFGPGTRLTVL.

This chain uses TRBV7-9 with TRBJ2-7, with TRBD1 matching over 9 bases. The V segment lost 4 bases and the J segment 6 bases; nucleotides outside the gene matches: 7. Germline CDR1 is SEHNR and CDR2 is FQNEAQ (reference sequence). The CDR3 has 14 residues. The CDR3 protein is CASSSFGTGLEQYF. CDR3 DNA sequence: TGTGCCAGCAGCTCCTTCGGGACAGGGCTCGAGCAGTACTTC.

This sequence joins TRBV11-2 and TRBJ1-3; no firm D call. The CDR3 has 14 residues. In germline, CDR1 is SGHAT, CDR2 FQNNGV. The V gene lost 5 bases and the J gene lost 1 base, with 9 bases spanning the gap. For the CDR3, the DNA is TGTGCCAGCAGCCCCCTGTCGTCTGGAAACACCATATATTTT. Amino acids: CASSPLSSGNTIYF.

The J gene is TRBJ1-5, the V gene TRBV28; the D gene is possibly TRBD1 (6 bases). This CDR3 has 14 amino acids. V lost 5 bases and J lost 9, with 17 bases in between. Per germline, CDR1 MDHEN and CDR2 SYDVKM. The CDR3 DNA sequence: TGTGCCAGCAGTCTAAGACAGGATCGTCGGCCCCAGCATTTT. Translated, it gives CASSLRQDRRPQHF.

The chain has TRBV6-5 and TRBJ1-5, with D uncertain. CDR1 is MNHEY and CDR2 is SVGAGI in the germline V gene. The CDR3 loop spans 14 amino acids. The germline V and J ends were trimmed by 10 bases and 2 bases, with 15 bases remaining between them. The CDR3 DNA follows: TGTGCCACCCGGTCCGAGCGGGGCAATCAGCCCCAGCATTTT. Residues: CATRSERGNQPQHF.

This rearrangement joins TRBV19 to TRBJ2-1; maybe TRBD1 (6 bases). The germline gives CDR1 LNHDA, CDR2 SQIVND (reference sequence). V was cut by 2 bases and J by 4 bases, with 12 bases left in between. The CDR3 sequence is 15 residues long. The CDR3 sequence is CASSISPGEYNEQFF. The DNA for the CDR3 is TGTGCCAGTAGTATATCCCCAGGGGAATACAATGAGCAGTTCTTC.

The chain has TRBV4-3 and TRBJ1-6, with unresolved D. This CDR3 is 15 amino acids long. Trimming pared 0 bases from V and 5 bases from J, leaving 8 bases between. Germline V gene data show CDR1 as LGHNA and CDR2 as YSLEER. CDR3 sequence: CASSQDRSDNSPLHF. The CDR3, as DNA: TGCGCCAGCAGCCAAGATCGGTCAGATAATTCACCCCTCCACTTT.

The chain has TRBV15 and TRBJ2-1; perhaps TRBD2 as D (6 bases). Trimming pared 9 bases from V and 3 bases from J, leaving 15 bases between. CDR1 is LNHNV and CDR2 is YYDKDF in the germline V gene (reference sequence). The CDR3 is 14 residues long. The CDR3 region is CATDGGRIYNEQFF. CDR3 coding DNA: TGTGCCACTGACGGGGGACGGATCTACAATGAGCAGTTCTTC.

In this sample, this clone turned up once. This chain uses TRBV29-1 with TRBJ1-1; D gene unclear. Germline lookup yields CDR1 SQVTM and CDR2 ANQGSEA. The CDR3 has 11 residues. V lost 4 bases to trimming and J lost 4 bases, with 7 bases between them. The CDR3 is CSVAYTTEAFF. The CDR3 nucleotides read TGCAGCGTTGCCTATACCACTGAAGCTTTCTTT.

This chain links TRBV9 with TRBJ2-1; TRBD2 aligns across 8 bases. The germline V gene has CDR1 SGDLS and CDR2 YYNGEE. Losses at the gene ends were 0 bases for V and 1 base for J; bases not matched to a gene: 6. The CDR3 loop spans 17 amino acids. CDR3 nucleotides: TGTGCCAGCAGCGTAGCCGGGGGGGACCGTTCCTACAATGAGCAGTTCTTC. This translates into CASSVAGGDRSYNEQFF.